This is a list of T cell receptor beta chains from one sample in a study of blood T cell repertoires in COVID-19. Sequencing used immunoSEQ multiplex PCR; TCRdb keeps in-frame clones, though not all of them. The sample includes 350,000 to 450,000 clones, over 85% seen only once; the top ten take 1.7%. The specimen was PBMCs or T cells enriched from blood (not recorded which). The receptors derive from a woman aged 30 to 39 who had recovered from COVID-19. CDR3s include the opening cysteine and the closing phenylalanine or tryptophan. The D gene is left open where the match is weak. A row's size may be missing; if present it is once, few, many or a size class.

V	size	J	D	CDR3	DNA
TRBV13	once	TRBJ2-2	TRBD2	CASSRGTSGGFAGELFF	TGTGCCAGCAGCAGGGGGACTAGCGGGGGATTTGCCGGGGAGCTGTTTTTT
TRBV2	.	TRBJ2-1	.	CASSFTHEQFF	TGTGCCAGCAGTTTCACTCACGAGCAGTTCTTC
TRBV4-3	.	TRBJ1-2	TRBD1	CASSQKDRGNYGYTF	TGCGCCAGCAGCCAGAAGGACAGGGGTAACTATGGCTACACCTTC
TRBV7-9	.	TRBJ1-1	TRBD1	CASSLPGQLAFF	TGTGCCAGCAGCTTACCGGGACAGCTAGCTTTCTTT
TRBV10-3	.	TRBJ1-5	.	CAISEYYRDSNQPQHF	TGTGCCATCAGTGAGTACTACAGGGATAGCAATCAGCCCCAGCATTTT
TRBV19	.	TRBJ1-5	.	CASSIVNRRDSNQPQHF	TGTGCCAGTAGTATAGTTAACAGGCGTGATAGCAATCAGCCCCAGCATTTT
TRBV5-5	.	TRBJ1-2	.	CASSLVATATNYGYTF	TGTGCCAGCAGCTTGGTCGCAACAGCTACTAACTATGGCTACACCTTC
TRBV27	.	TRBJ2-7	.	CASSVWIGGAYEQYF	TGTGCCAGCAGTGTTTGGATAGGGGGGGCCTACGAGCAGTACTTC
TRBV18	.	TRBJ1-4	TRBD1	CASSPGQLNEKLFF	TGTGCCAGCTCACCGGGACAGCTGAATGAAAAACTGTTTTTT
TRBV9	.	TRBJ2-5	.	CASSVGQKETQYF	TGTGCCAGCAGCGTGGGACAAAAAGAGACCCAGTACTTC
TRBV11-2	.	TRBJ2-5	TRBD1	CASSLYATGSRETQYF	TGTGCCAGCAGCTTATACGCGACAGGGTCCAGGGAGACCCAGTACTTC
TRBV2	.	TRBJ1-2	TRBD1	CASSAQSGTGGAGGYTF	TGTGCCAGCAGCGCCCAATCAGGGACAGGGGGCGCGGGTGGCTACACCTTC
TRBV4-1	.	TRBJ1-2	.	CASMRGAGTNYGYTF	TGCGCCAGCATGCGGGGGGCAGGAACTAACTATGGCTACACCTTC
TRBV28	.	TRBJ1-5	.	CASSLWIGEGNQPQHF	TGTGCCAGCAGTTTATGGATAGGGGAGGGCAATCAGCCCCAGCATTTT
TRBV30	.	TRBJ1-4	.	CAWGAGRRNEKLFF	TGTGCCTGGGGCGCGGGACGCCGGAATGAAAAACTGTTTTTT
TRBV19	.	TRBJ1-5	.	CASNSRLWNQPQHF	TGTGCCAGTAATTCGAGGCTTTGGAATCAGCCCCAGCATTTT
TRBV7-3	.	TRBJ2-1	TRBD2	CASSSILGRGNEQFF	TGTGCCAGCAGCTCTATCTTAGGGAGGGGCAATGAGCAGTTCTTC
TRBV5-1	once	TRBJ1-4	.	CASSLGTGSANEKLFF	TGCGCCAGCAGCTTGGGAACAGGATCGGCTAATGAAAAACTGTTTTTT
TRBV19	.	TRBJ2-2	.	CASSMSGHAGELFF	TGTGCCAGTAGTATGTCCGGTCACGCCGGGGAGCTGTTTTTT
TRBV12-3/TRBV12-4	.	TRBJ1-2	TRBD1	CASGTGYGYTF	TGTGCCAGCGGGACAGGCTATGGCTACACCTTC
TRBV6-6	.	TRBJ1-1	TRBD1	CATMTGRTEAFF	TGTGCCACCATGACAGGGCGAACTGAAGCTTTCTTT
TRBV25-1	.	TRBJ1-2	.	CASSAPMVAANYGYTF	TGTGCCAGCAGTGCGCCGATGGTTGCAGCTAACTATGGCTACACCTTC
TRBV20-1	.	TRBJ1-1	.	CSANSREAFF	TGCAGTGCTAATTCCAGGGAAGCTTTCTTT
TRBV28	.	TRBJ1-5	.	CASSPRVGQPQHF	TGTGCCAGCAGTCCGAGGGTTGGCCAGCCCCAGCATTTT
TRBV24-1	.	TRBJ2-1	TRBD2	CATSDLTGGSDEQFF	TGTGCCACCAGTGATTTGACGGGAGGGAGCGATGAGCAGTTCTTC
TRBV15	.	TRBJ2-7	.	CATSSWGPSYEQYF	TGTGCCACCAGCAGCTGGGGCCCTTCCTACGAGCAGTACTTC
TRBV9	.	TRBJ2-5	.	CASSVWAGQTQYF	TGTGCCAGCAGCGTATGGGCGGGCCAGACCCAGTACTTC
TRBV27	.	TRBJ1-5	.	CASSLLGAYQPQHF	TGTGCCAGCAGTTTATTGGGGGCCTATCAGCCCCAGCATTTT